This TCR beta chain was obtained from a study of cytomegalovirus exposure and HLA in healthy donors. Study-level information: As an earlier analysis found, around 190 million T cells yielded about 120 million unique TCR beta sequences.

With respect to this clone: Its antigen is currently unknown.

General observations from the study: There were three CMV-associated chains whose specificity for CMV antigens was confirmed in vitro. The Asian-associated ancestry cluster reportedly had fewer N-insertions than the roughly 700-donor mean in a later analysis. HLA-A and HLA-B allele assignments for most subjects were reportedly predicted accurately using TCR beta sequences.

This CDR3 comprises 13 residues. V lost 6 bases and J lost 7; bases outside the gene matches: 9. Germline V gives CDR1 MNHEY, CDR2 SVGAGI. The PCR was carried out with 60 Vbeta primers and 13 Jbeta primers. TCRdb's table, derived via immunoSEQ multiplex PCR, lists solely in-frame clones and lacks some. The sample shows 150,000 to 200,000 clones, 79% of them seen only once. The chain recombines TRBV6-5 with TRBJ2-7, with TRBD1 identical over 7 bases. The sample comprised PBMCs. The clonotype originates from a woman aged 25 to 45 in good health and CMV-seropositive. CDR3 sequence reads: CASSRRQGGEQYF. In nucleotides, the CDR3 is TGTGCCAGCAGCCGCAGACAGGGCGGAGAGCAGTACTTC.